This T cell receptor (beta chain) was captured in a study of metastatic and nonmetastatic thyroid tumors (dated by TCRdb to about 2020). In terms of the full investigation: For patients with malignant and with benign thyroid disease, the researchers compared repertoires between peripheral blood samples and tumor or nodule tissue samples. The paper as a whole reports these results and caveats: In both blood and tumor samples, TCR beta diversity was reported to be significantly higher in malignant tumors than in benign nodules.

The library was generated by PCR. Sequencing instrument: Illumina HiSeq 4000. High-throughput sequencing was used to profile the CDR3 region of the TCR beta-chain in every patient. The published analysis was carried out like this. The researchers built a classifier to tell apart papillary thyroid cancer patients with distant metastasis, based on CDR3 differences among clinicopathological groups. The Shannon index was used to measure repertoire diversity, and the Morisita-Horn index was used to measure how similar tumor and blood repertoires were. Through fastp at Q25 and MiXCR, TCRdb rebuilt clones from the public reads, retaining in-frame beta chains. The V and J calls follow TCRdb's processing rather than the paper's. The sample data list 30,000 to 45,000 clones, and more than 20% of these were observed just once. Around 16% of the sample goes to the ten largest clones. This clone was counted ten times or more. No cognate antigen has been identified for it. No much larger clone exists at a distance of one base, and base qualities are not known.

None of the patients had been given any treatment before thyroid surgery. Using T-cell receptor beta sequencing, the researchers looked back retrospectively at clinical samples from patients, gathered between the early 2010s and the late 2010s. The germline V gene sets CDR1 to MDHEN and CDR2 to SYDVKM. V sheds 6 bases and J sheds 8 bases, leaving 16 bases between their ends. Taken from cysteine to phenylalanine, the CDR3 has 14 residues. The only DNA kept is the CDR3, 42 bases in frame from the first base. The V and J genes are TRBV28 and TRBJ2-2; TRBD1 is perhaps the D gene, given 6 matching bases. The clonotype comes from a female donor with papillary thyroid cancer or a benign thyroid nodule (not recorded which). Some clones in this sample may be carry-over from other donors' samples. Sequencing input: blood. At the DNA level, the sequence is TGTGCCAGCAGCCTTTACAGGGTTGGGGGGGAGCTGTTTTTT. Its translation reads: CASSLYRVGGELFF.